These T cell receptor beta chains were read from a single sample in a study of graft-versus-host responses after intestinal transplantation. Their cognate antigens are unknown. Clones were sequenced by immunoSEQ multiplex PCR, and TCRdb holds only the in-frame ones, with some missing. The sample shows tens of thousands of clones, 80% to 90% of them seen only once. This material consisted of unstimulated CD8+ T cells sorted from spleen or lymph node cells, taken before intestinal transplant. The source is a human donor who received an intestinal transplant. Each CDR3 is given with its conserved first and last residue. D genes are given only for firm matches. For some rows the clone size is stated as once, few or many, or as a class when expanded; others skip it.

clone size,J gene,V gene,D gene,CDR3 length,CDR3 protein,CDR3 DNA
.,TRBJ1-2,TRBV9,.,13,CASSPDGDYGYTF,TGTGCCAGCAGCCCAGATGGAGACTATGGCTACACCTTC
.,TRBJ2-5,TRBV5-1,.,12,CASSLTRETQYF,TGCGCCAGCAGCTTAACGAGGGAGACCCAGTACTTC
once,TRBJ2-7,TRBV5-1,TRBD2,16,CASSVQTSGTSYEQYF,TGCGCCAGCAGCGTCCAGACTAGCGGCACATCCTACGAGCAGTACTTC
.,TRBJ1-2,TRBV16,.,12,CASSHRRGGYTF,TGTGCCAGCAGCCATCGACGCGGTGGCTACACCTTC
once,TRBJ2-2,TRBV28,.,17,CASSLGAVELTTGELFF,TGTGCCAGCAGTTTAGGAGCGGTCGAGCTAACCACCGGGGAGCTGTTTTTT
.,TRBJ2-3,TRBV2,.,12,CASSPWPDTQYF,TGTGCCAGCAGCCCTTGGCCAGATACGCAGTATTTT
.,TRBJ2-1,TRBV9,.,13,CASSVGTANEQFF,TGTGCCAGCAGCGTAGGGACAGCCAATGAGCAGTTCTTC
.,TRBJ1-2,TRBV10-3,.,17,CAISESIAFKGKNGYTF,TGTGCCATCAGTGAGTCCATCGCCTTCAAGGGGAAAAATGGCTACACCTTC
.,TRBJ1-2,TRBV5-1,.,14,CASSLADIGVGYTF,TGCGCCAGCAGCTTGGCCGACATCGGCGTCGGCTACACCTTC
few,TRBJ2-7,TRBV28,.,13,CASSSTGNYEQYF,TGTGCCAGCAGTTCGACCGGGAACTACGAGCAGTACTTC